Each of the 4 T cell receptor beta chains below was sequenced from the same sample in a study of T cell responses to AZD1222 COVID-19 vaccine. This table comes from immunoSEQ multiplex PCR, and its TCRdb copy is limited to in-frame clones, with some not included. The table shows 150,000 or so clones, with 92% occurring only once. The source was peripheral blood, collected 28 days after the second AZD1222 dose. The source of these receptors is an adult who received the AZD1222 COVID-19 vaccine.

CDR3 region: CASSLPGQGVNSPLHF. CDR3 bases: TGTGCCAGCAGTCTTCCCGGACAGGGCGTCAATTCACCCCTCCACTTT. This chain links TRBV28 with TRBJ1-6; 8 nucleotides line up with TRBD1. Germline V gene sequence: CDR1 MDHEN, CDR2 SYDVKM. The CDR3 is 16 residues long. Trimming took 5 bases from V and 7 from J; bases not matched to a gene: 10.

V and J are TRBV30 and TRBJ1-2, with 7 bases that match TRBD1. The CDR3 has 16 amino acids. In germline, CDR1 is GTSNPN, CDR2 SVGIG (reference sequence). V shed 1 base, J shed 4 bases, and the junction held 12 bases outside the gene matches. The CDR3 region has the DNA TGTGCCTGGAGTGGCCCCTGGGCAGGGGGATCCTATGGCTACACCTTC. As protein: CAWSGPWAGGSYGYTF.

This clone has a single count. J is TRBJ2-4 and V is TRBV6-5, with unresolved D. The CDR3 extends over 13 amino acids. In germline, CDR1 is MNHEY, CDR2 SVGAGI. The V end was cut by 10 bases, the J end by 0 bases, with 10 bases between. The CDR3 DNA reads TGTGCCACCTCAGTAATAGCCAAAAACATTCAGTACTTC. Its protein product is CATSVIAKNIQYF.

The CDR3 sequence is CASSSRTRSYEQYF. The CDR3 bases are TGTGCCAGTAGCTCGCGTACCAGATCCTACGAGCAGTACTTC. The V call is TRBV19, the J call TRBJ2-7; D ambiguous. Trimming stripped 6 bases from V and 1 base from J, with 13 bases between. The CDR3 extends over 14 amino acids. In germline, CDR1 is LNHDA, CDR2 SQIVND (reference sequence).